The 2 T cell receptor beta chains below were found in one sample sequenced in a study of blood T cells in healthy people across ages. Next came a second PCR, run for about 6 to 11 cycles, which used a sample-barcoded 5' primer along with a J-beta primer mix. TCRdb passed the 5' RACE reads through MiXCR, listing each CDR3 protein once. The data hold 550,000 to 650,000 distinct CDR3 sequences, with around 27% observed a single time. The same sample was also studied in work on T cells of mothers and their children.

The sequenced sample was blood. The receptor set was obtained from a boy younger than 10 in good health.

The V call is TRBV14, the J call TRBJ2-5, with D possibly being TRBD1 or TRBD2 (5 bases each). V dropped 0 bases and J dropped 7 bases, with 12 bases sitting between them. The germline V gene encodes CDR1 SGHDN and CDR2 FVKESK. The CDR3 consists of 14 residues. The CDR3, as DNA: TGTGCCAGCAGCCAAGAGGGACGGGCCGGGACCCAGTACTTC. Protein product: CASSQEGRAGTQYF.

The chain combines TRBV6-1 with TRBJ2-5, with D tentatively TRBD2 (6 bases). The end of the DNA is better explained by TRBJ2-7, so the J call may be wrong. The CDR3 loop spans 13 amino acids. Per the germline V gene, CDR1 is MNHNS and CDR2 is SASEGT. The CDR3 region is CASNKELAYEQYF. The CDR3 nucleotides read TGTGCCAGCAATAAGGAACTAGCTTACGAGCAGTACTTC.